Sequencing of this T cell receptor beta chain was carried out in a study of T-cell reconstitution after alpha-beta-depleted transplantation in children. The CDR3 is 15 residues long. V lost 1 base and J 4 bases, leaving 14 bases between the germline ends. The germline V gene has CDR1 DFQATT and CDR2 SNEGSKA (reference sequence). This clonotype appeared a few times. Unique molecular identifiers featured in how the TCRbeta library was prepared. One entry per CDR3 protein, called by TCRdb with MiXCR from the PCR reads. The sample has about 540,000 distinct CDR3 sequences, around 17% seen once. The origin of this receptor is a human donor who donated a stem cell graft to a child with acute lymphoblastic leukemia. The chain employs TRBV20-1 and TRBJ1-5; tentative D call: TRBD1 (5 bases). This specimen was PBMCs from the stem cell graft donor, taken from the stem cell graft. CDR3 residues: CSARGQTAINQPQHF. CDR3 nucleotides: TGCAGTGCTAGAGGTCAGACAGCTATAAATCAGCCCCAGCATTTT.